Each of the 29 T cell receptor beta chains below was sequenced from the same sample in a study of cytomegalovirus exposure and HLA in healthy donors. In the PCR, 60 Vbeta and 13 Jbeta primers were used. The protocol was immunoSEQ multiplex PCR, while the TCRdb copy is restricted to in-frame clones and leaves out a portion. Found here are roughly 200,000 clones, around 80% of them singletons; the top ten hold about 4.4%. The specimen was PBMCs. These receptors all come from a woman in her 30s in good health and CMV-seropositive.

The J gene is TRBJ2-1, the V gene TRBV4-1, with 8 bases lining up with TRBD2. Germline V gives CDR1 MGHRA, CDR2 YSYEKL. This CDR3 comprises 16 residues. V was clipped by 2 bases and J by 2 bases; unmatched bases: 5. DNA of the CDR3: TGCGCCAGCAGCCAACTGAGCGGGAGTGCCTACAATGAGCAGTTCTTC. This sequence encodes CASSQLSGSAYNEQFF.

Concerning this clone: Germline is not matched at one junction end, which may reflect a read error. This chain connects TRBV29-1 to TRBJ1-4, with D tentatively TRBD1 (5 bases). CDR3 length: 13 amino acids. CDR1 is SQVTM, CDR2 ANQGSEA, per germline. The CDR3 protein is CSVKEQGFEKLFF. In DNA, the CDR3 is TGCAGCGTTAAAGAGCAGGGTTTTGAAAAACTGTTTTTT.

The chain joins TRBV19 to TRBJ1-3; D is unresolved. Looked up from germline, CDR1 is LNHDA and CDR2 is SQIVND (reference sequence). CDR3 size: 16 residues. Trimming removed 4 bases from V and 0 bases from J, with 13 bases in between. The DNA of the CDR3 is TGTGCCAGTAGTACCTTTCGGGGAATCTCTGGAAACACCATATATTTT. It is translated as CASSTFRGISGNTIYF.

The genes are TRBV7-7 and TRBJ1-3; no clear D gene. The germline V gene encodes CDR1 SSHAT and CDR2 FNYEAQ (reference sequence). The CDR3 consists of 16 residues. V lost 5 bases and J 2 bases, leaving 16 bases between the germline ends. CDR3 sequence (DNA): TGTGCCAGCAGCCCCAACCCCCCCGGGACTGGAAACACCATATATTTT. It yields the protein CASSPNPPGTGNTIYF.

The V call is TRBV9, the J call TRBJ1-1, with TRBD1 matching over 7 bases. This CDR3 is built from 15 residues. Unmatched junction bases numbered 8, after V lost 3 bases and J lost 3 bases. Per the germline V gene, CDR1 is SGDLS and CDR2 is YYNGEE. The CDR3 protein is CASSAQTGWDTEAFF. In nucleotides, the CDR3 is TGTGCCAGCAGCGCCCAGACAGGGTGGGACACTGAAGCTTTCTTT.

The V gene is TRBV2, the J gene TRBJ1-1, with 10 bases matching TRBD1. Germline trimming cut 6 bases from V and 1 base from J; bases unmatched to any gene: 5. CDR1 and CDR2 (germline): SNHLY, FYNNEI. The CDR3 spans 15 residues. The CDR3 spells CASSGQGGKNTEAFF. CDR3 sequence (DNA): TGTGCCAGCAGCGGACAGGGGGGGAAGAACACTGAAGCTTTCTTT.

This chain joins TRBV10-3 and TRBJ2-3; D call uncertain. Trimming removed 4 bases at V and 2 bases at J, with 16 bases between. CDR1 is ENHRY and CDR2 is SYGVKD in the germline V gene. There are 16 residues in the CDR3. The CDR3 region has the DNA TGTGCCATCAGTGGTTCGAGCGATACCGCCACAGATACGCAGTATTTT. Translating it yields CAISGSSDTATDTQYF.

The V call is TRBV5-8, the J call TRBJ2-1; 9 bases fit TRBD1. CDR1 and CDR2 (germline): SGHTS, YDEGEE. The CDR3 is 16 amino acids. J was trimmed by 14 bases and V by 5 bases; bases with no gene match: 20. The CDR3 nucleotides read TGTGCCAGCAGTTCTCTTACCGGGACAGGGACCCCCAGGGAGTTCTTC. It is translated as CASSSLTGTGTPREFF.

The chain uses TRBV7-9 and TRBJ2-7, with D perhaps TRBD1 (6 bases). The CDR3 spans 15 residues. CDR1 SEHNR and CDR2 FQNEAQ come from the germline V gene (reference sequence). The V end lost 5 bases, the J end lost 6 bases, and 20 bases lay between the germline ends. This CDR3 is CASSLPTGLEVEQYF. In DNA form, the CDR3 reads TGTGCCAGCAGCCTCCCGACAGGTTTAGAGGTCGAGCAGTACTTC.

In DNA, the CDR3 is TGTGCCAGCAGCTTAGAAGTCTCCCCGGGGATCACTGAAGCTTTCTTT. Translation: CASSLEVSPGITEAFF. The chain links TRBV7-8 to TRBJ1-1; no clear D gene. CDR1 and CDR2 from the germline V gene are SGHVS and FQNEAQ. The CDR3 is made up of 16 amino acids. The V end was cut by 1 base, the J end by 4 bases, with 16 bases between. Looking up the rest from reference TRBV7-8 and TRBJ1-1 gives the full variable domain: GAGVSQSPRYKVAKRGQDVALRCDPISGHVSLFWYQQALGQGPEFLTYFQNEAQLDKSGLPSDRFFAERPEGSVSTLKIQRTQQEDSAVYLCASSLEVSPGITEAFFGQGTRLTVV.

This clone showed up just a few times. V gene TRBV2 combines with J gene TRBJ2-1, with 7 nucleotides matching TRBD2. The J segment lost 3 bases and the V segment lost 0 bases, leaving 2 bases of the junction unmatched. The CDR3 is 15 amino acids. Germline V CDR1 and CDR2: SNHLY, FYNNEI. The CDR3 DNA is TGTGCCAGCAGTGAAGCGGGGGGGGACTACAATGAGCAGTTCTTC. Translating gives CASSEAGGDYNEQFF.

This chain joins TRBV5-1 and TRBJ2-7; 7 bases align to TRBD1. V lost 4 bases to trimming and J lost 2 bases; unmatched junction nucleotides: 6. This CDR3 spans 14 amino acids. CDR1 and CDR2 (germline): SGHRS, YFSETQ. The DNA of the CDR3 is TGCGCCAGCAGCACGACAGGGACCGCCTACGAGCAGTACTTC. Its protein is CASSTTGTAYEQYF.

CDR3 DNA: TGTGCCAGCAGCGTAGTGGCTAGCTCGAACGAGCAGTACTTC. This gives the protein CASSVVASSNEQYF. This chain links TRBV9 with TRBJ2-7; TRBD2 is a possible D gene (5 bases). Germline V gene lookup returns CDR1 SGDLS and CDR2 YYNGEE. CDR3 size: 14 residues. Trimming took off 0 bases at V and 5 bases at J, with 12 bases between the two ends.

The V and J genes are TRBV23-1 and TRBJ2-1; perhaps TRBD2 as D (6 bases). TRBV23-1 carries the ORF label, with uncertain function. The CDR3 loop spans 18 amino acids. Between the trimmed V and J ends, which lost 0 bases and 2 bases, there was a span of 17 bases. The CDR3 region has the DNA TGCGCCAGCAGTCAATCTGAAGGTTATCGGAGGGCCTACAATGAGCAGTTCTTC. The encoded protein is CASSQSEGYRRAYNEQFF.

The V and J genes are TRBV7-9 and TRBJ2-7; 7 bases line up with TRBD1. The V and J ends lost 4 bases and 0 bases, in that order; junction bases with no gene match: 6. The CDR3 totals 15 residues. Germline-derived CDR1 and CDR2 are SEHNR and FQNEAQ (reference sequence). CDR3 bases: TGTGCCAGCAGCTACAGGACAGGAAGCTCCTACGAGCAGTACTTC. It codes for CASSYRTGSSYEQYF. The complete variable domain, with remaining parts taken from reference TRBV7-9 and TRBJ2-7, reads DTGVSQNPRHKITKRGQNVTFRCDPISEHNRLYWYRQTLGQGPEFLTYFQNEAQLEKSRLLSDRFSAERPKGSFSTLEIQRTEQGDSAMYLCASSYRTGSSYEQYFGPGTRLTVT.

This clone appeared a few times. The chain is built from TRBV7-9 and TRBJ1-2; the D is unclear. Germline CDR1 SEHNR, CDR2 FQNEAQ (reference sequence). The CDR3 spans 13 residues. Trimming shortened V by 5 bases and J by 4 bases, and 11 bases separated the two germline ends. This CDR3 reads CASSPSGVYGYTF. The CDR3 DNA sequence: TGTGCCAGCAGCCCGAGCGGGGTCTATGGCTACACCTTC.

The rearrangement uses TRBV2 and TRBJ1-2, with D perhaps matching TRBD1 (6 bases). Deletions cut 5 bases from V and 3 bases from J, with 13 bases between. The germline V gene encodes CDR1 SNHLY and CDR2 FYNNEI. This CDR3 has 14 residues. This CDR3 is CASSRRQDDYGYTF. The CDR3 DNA reads TGTGCCAGCAGTAGAAGACAGGACGACTATGGCTACACCTTC.

The V and J genes are TRBV14 and TRBJ1-1; 11 positions agree with TRBD1. The CDR3 runs 18 residues. Per the germline V gene, CDR1 is SGHDN and CDR2 is FVKESK. The junction had 8 bases not matched to a gene; V was cut back by 2 bases and J by 0 bases. Written as DNA, the CDR3 is TGTGCCAGCAGCCAATACCGGACAGGGGGCGTCTTGAACACTGAAGCTTTCTTT. This translates into CASSQYRTGGVLNTEAFF.

The chain has TRBV29-1 and TRBJ1-2, with 8 positions matching TRBD1. This CDR3 is built from 13 residues. Germline V gene data show CDR1 as SQVTM and CDR2 as ANQGSEA. The junction had 5 bases not matched to a gene; V was cut back by 4 bases and J by 4 bases. Written as DNA, the CDR3 is TGCAGCGTTGTTTGGACAGGGTCCTATGGCTACACCTTC. Translated, it gives CSVVWTGSYGYTF.

V usage is TRBV5-1 and J usage is TRBJ1-1; D may be TRBD1 (6 bases). Germline CDR1 reads SGHRS; CDR2 reads YFSETQ. The CDR3 is 13 amino acids. V was shortened by 3 bases and J by 7 bases, with 13 bases between the two germline ends. The CDR3 here is CASSSMGADEAFF. Here the CDR3 DNA reads TGCGCCAGCAGCTCCATGGGGGCAGATGAAGCTTTCTTT.

The chain has TRBV5-4 and TRBJ2-3; a possible D gene is TRBD1 (5 bases). The CDR3 is 13 amino acids. V lost 4 bases and J 6 bases, leaving 12 bases between the germline ends. Germline assignment: CDR1 SGHNT and CDR2 YYREEE (reference sequence). CDR3 sequence (DNA): TGTGCCAGCAGCATAGGATACAGGGATACGCAGTATTTT. Protein: CASSIGYRDTQYF. Using reference TRBV5-4 and TRBJ2-3 for the parts outside the CDR3, the full variable domain is ETGVTQSPTHLIKTRGQQVTLRCSSQSGHNTVSWYQQALGQGPQFIFQYYREEENGRGNFPPRFSGLQFPNYSSELNVNALELDDSALYLCASSIGYRDTQYFGPGTRLTVL.

The chain is built from TRBV5-1 and TRBJ2-4; perhaps TRBD2 as D (5 bases). Looked up from germline, CDR1 is SGHRS and CDR2 is YFSETQ. The V gene lost 4 bases and the J gene lost 6 bases, with 26 bases spanning the gap. The length of the CDR3 is 18 residues. The CDR3 region is CASSRTEAIVDVGNIQYF. The DNA for the CDR3 is TGCGCCAGCAGCAGAACGGAGGCAATTGTGGACGTTGGAAACATTCAGTACTTC.

The chain recombines TRBV4-3 with TRBJ2-1; tentatively, D is TRBD2 (5 bases). The length of the CDR3 is 14 residues. Germline CDR1 is LGHNA and CDR2 is YSLEER. Trimming shortened V by 0 bases and J by 9 bases, and 12 bases separated the two germline ends. CDR3 sequence: CASSQDASRAEQFF. The CDR3 bases are TGCGCCAGCAGCCAAGATGCCTCGAGGGCTGAGCAGTTCTTC.

The V gene is TRBV7-9, the J gene TRBJ2-7; possibly TRBD2 for D (5 bases). In germline, CDR1 is SEHNR, CDR2 FQNEAQ (reference sequence). Trimming removed 5 bases at V and 6 bases at J, with 11 bases between. This CDR3 has 12 amino acids. CDR3 sequence: CASSPRRGEQYF. The CDR3 DNA reads TGTGCCAGCAGCCCCAGACGGGGCGAGCAGTACTTC.

The chain is built from TRBV4-2 and TRBJ2-4; D is ambiguous. This CDR3 is 15 amino acids long. Germline values: CDR1 LGHNA, CDR2 YNFKEQ. The V end lost 1 base, the J end lost 0 bases, and 7 bases lay between the germline ends. In DNA, the CDR3 is TGTGCCAGCAGCCAAGTCTGGAGAGCCAAAAACATTCAGTACTTC. Amino acids: CASSQVWRAKNIQYF.

This clone was seen more than once but under ten times. This chain connects TRBV10-3 to TRBJ2-5, with D maybe TRBD1 (5 bases). The length of the CDR3 is 18 residues. Germline values: CDR1 ENHRY, CDR2 SYGVKD. V was clipped by 0 bases and J by 3 bases, with 20 bases between them. CDR3: CAISESTVLHRTKETQYF. In DNA form, the CDR3 reads TGTGCCATCAGTGAGTCGACGGTGTTACACCGGACAAAAGAGACCCAGTACTTC.

The gene calls are TRBV19 and TRBJ1-4, with D hard to call. Trimming left V 7 bases short and J 7 bases short, with 4 bases between. CDR3 size: 10 residues. Germline V gene lookup returns CDR1 LNHDA and CDR2 SQIVND (reference sequence). Here the CDR3 reads CASNGEKLFF. The CDR3 DNA sequence: TGTGCCAGTAACGGTGAAAAACTGTTTTTT.

The gene calls are TRBV9 and TRBJ2-1; 8 bases agree with TRBD2. The CDR3 loop spans 16 amino acids. Germline lookup yields CDR1 SGDLS and CDR2 YYNGEE. Trimming removed 4 bases from V and 6 bases from J; junction bases left unmatched: 12. The CDR3 is CASSLLGTRAFNEQFF. The CDR3 nucleotides are TGTGCCAGCAGCCTCCTTGGGACTAGAGCCTTCAATGAGCAGTTCTTC.

V is TRBV6-5 and J is TRBJ1-1; D possibly corresponds to TRBD1 (6 bases). V dropped 7 bases and J dropped 5 bases, with 14 bases sitting between them. Germline lookup yields CDR1 MNHEY and CDR2 SVGAGI. The CDR3 consists of 13 residues. CDR3 bases: TGTGCCAGCACCCTACAGGGCTCTACTGAAGCTTTCTTT. This sequence encodes CASTLQGSTEAFF.